The 17 T cell receptor beta chains below were found in one sample sequenced in a study of sequential checkpoint blockade in melanoma. Sequenced by immunoSEQ multiplex PCR; TCRdb stores in-frame clones only, minus some. This table holds 2,500 to 3,500 clones, under 40% found once. Treatment denoted: randomized to nivolumab then ipilimumab (arm A) or the reverse (arm B). The sequenced sample was tumor tissue (inferred from file names), obtained from a patient given nivolumab and ipilimumab in sequence. The receptors shown here come from a human donor with melanoma.

V usage is TRBV5-1 and J usage is TRBJ2-7; tentative D call: TRBD1 (7 bases). CDR3 length: 15 amino acids. Between the trimmed V and J ends, which lost 0 bases and 5 bases, there was a span of 15 bases. Germline V lookup: CDR1 SGHRS, CDR2 YFSETQ. CDR3 sequence (DNA): TGCGCCAGCAGCTTGGAGTCCAGGGGGGTTGACGAGCAGTACTTC. Translated: CASSLESRGVDEQYF.

This chain uses TRBV14 with TRBJ2-1; D is possibly TRBD2 (5 bases). Looked up from germline, CDR1 is SGHDN and CDR2 is FVKESK. The CDR3 loop spans 14 amino acids. Deletions cut 4 bases from V and 6 bases from J, with 13 bases between. The CDR3 here is CASSRARDLNEQFF. CDR3 nucleotide sequence: TGTGCCAGCAGCCGTGCTCGGGATCTCAATGAGCAGTTCTTC.

The sample holds a few counts of this clone. The chain joins TRBV4-1 to TRBJ2-1; 11 bases align to TRBD2. CDR3 length: 18 amino acids. Germline CDR1 reads MGHRA; CDR2 reads YSYEKL. V lost 1 base to trimming and J lost 6 bases; unmatched junction nucleotides: 11. The CDR3 loop is CASSQGMSSGGGLNEQFF. The CDR3 coding sequence is TGCGCCAGCAGCCAAGGGATGAGTAGCGGGGGGGGCCTCAATGAGCAGTTCTTC.

This clone was seen only a few times. The chain combines TRBV23-1 with TRBJ1-1; D uncertain. TRBV23-1 qualifies as an ORF whose function is uncertain. Trimming cost V 6 bases and J 0 bases, with 8 bases left between them. This CDR3 comprises 13 residues. This chain's CDR3 is CASSSLMNTEAFF. CDR3 in DNA: TGCGCCAGCAGCTCCTTGATGAACACTGAAGCTTTCTTT.

This chain links TRBV4-1 with TRBJ2-3; D gene ambiguous. The germline V and J ends were trimmed by 4 bases and 2 bases, with 13 bases remaining between them. CDR3 length: 15 residues. Per germline, CDR1 MGHRA and CDR2 YSYEKL. CDR3 sequence reads: CASSPLGIFTDTQYF. CDR3 DNA sequence: TGCGCCAGCAGCCCCCTAGGGATTTTCACAGATACGCAGTATTTT.

V and J are TRBV12-5 and TRBJ1-1; D gene unclear. Germline values: CDR1 LGHNT, CDR2 FRNRAP. Trimming took off 1 base at V and 2 bases at J, with 8 bases between the two ends. The CDR3 consists of 14 residues. The chain's CDR3 is CASGLGLLNTEAFF. CDR3 coding DNA: TGTGCTAGTGGTTTGGGACTATTAAACACTGAAGCTTTCTTT. Variable domain in full (rest from reference TRBV12-5 and TRBJ1-1): DARVTQTPRHKVTEMGQEVTMRCQPILGHNTVFWYRQTMMQGLELLAYFRNRAPLDDSGMPKDRFSAEMPDATLATLKIQPSEPRDSAVYFCASGLGLLNTEAFFGQGTRLTVV.

The chain has TRBV29-1 and TRBJ2-2; D might be TRBD2 (6 bases). Trimming took 5 bases from V and 5 from J, leaving 12 bases between them. This CDR3 has 13 residues. Germline V CDR1 and CDR2: SQVTM, ANQGSEA. The CDR3 DNA reads TGCAGCGTTCAGGCAGGAGGGACCGGGGAGCTGTTTTTT. It translates to CSVQAGGTGELFF.

V usage is TRBV30 and J usage is TRBJ2-1; 12 nucleotides line up with TRBD2. Germline V gene sequence: CDR1 GTSNPN, CDR2 SVGIG (reference sequence). The CDR3 covers 16 residues. V lost 1 base to trimming and J lost 5 bases; unmatched junction nucleotides: 6. The CDR3 DNA follows: TGTGCCTGGAGTGCTTCTAGACTAGCGGGAGACAATGAGCAGTTCTTC. Amino acids: CAWSASRLAGDNEQFF.

The chain joins TRBV28 to TRBJ1-1, with TRBD1 as a possible D gene (6 bases). Trimming cost V 6 bases and J 10 bases, with 15 bases left between them. CDR1 is MDHEN, CDR2 SYDVKM, per germline. This CDR3 has 12 residues. CDR3 amino acids: CASRLGGAGAFF. As DNA, the CDR3 is TGTGCCAGCAGGCTCGGGGGGGCAGGAGCTTTCTTT.

This chain joins TRBV19 and TRBJ2-7, with 15 bases lining up with TRBD2. With V trimmed by 1 base and J by 7 bases, 8 bases remained unmatched. Germline V gene sequence: CDR1 LNHDA, CDR2 SQIVND (reference sequence). CDR3 size: 17 residues. The CDR3 here is CASSIAPGLAGGGEQYF. CDR3 DNA: TGTGCCAGTAGTATAGCCCCCGGACTAGCGGGAGGGGGTGAGCAGTACTTC. The full variable domain, with the rest looked up from reference TRBV19 and TRBJ2-7, is DGGITQSPKYLFRKEGQNVTLSCEQNLNHDAMYWYRQDPGQGLRLIYYSQIVNDFQKGDIAEGYSVSREKKESFPLTVTSAQKNPTAFYLCASSIAPGLAGGGEQYFGPGTRLTVT.

V gene TRBV25-1 combines with J gene TRBJ1-5; D is possibly TRBD1 (5 bases). CDR3 length equals 17 residues. Trimming removed 1 base at V and 0 bases at J, with 13 bases between. Germline CDR1 is MGHDK and CDR2 is SYGVNS. CDR3 region: CASSESSQGPSNQPQHF. The CDR3 bases are TGTGCCAGCAGTGAATCTTCCCAGGGCCCTAGCAATCAGCCCCAGCATTTT.

This clone was detected only a few times. V is TRBV16 and J is TRBJ2-2; no firm D call. Germline V gives CDR1 KGHSY, CDR2 FQNENV. V shed 2 bases and J shed 7 bases, with 8 bases lying between them. The CDR3 loop spans 13 amino acids. The CDR3: CASSQVTVGELFF. The CDR3 DNA is TGTGCCAGCAGCCAAGTAACGGTCGGGGAGCTGTTTTTT. Complete variable domain (other parts from reference TRBV16 and TRBJ2-2): GEEVAQTPKHLVRGEGQKAKLYCAPIKGHSYVFWYQQVLKNEFKFLISFQNENVFDETGMPKERFSAKCLPNSPCSLEIQATKLEDSAVYFCASSQVTVGELFFGEGSRLTVL.

This clone has at least ten counts. The chain has TRBV11-3 and TRBJ2-5; TRBD2 agrees at 7 bases. Trimming at V came to 5 bases and at J to 4 bases, leaving 13 bases not matched to a gene. Germline lookup yields CDR1 SGHNT and CDR2 YENEEA. The CDR3 has 16 amino acids. CDR3 protein: CASSPRASGGPETQYF. Written as DNA, the CDR3 is TGTGCCAGCAGCCCTCGGGCTAGCGGAGGCCCAGAGACCCAGTACTTC.

The rearrangement joins TRBV5-1 to TRBJ2-2; 9 positions agree with TRBD2. The V segment lost 4 bases and the J segment 1 base; nucleotides outside the gene matches: 11. Germline values: CDR1 SGHRS, CDR2 YFSETQ. The CDR3 sequence is 18 residues long. CDR3 DNA sequence: TGCGCCAGCAGCCCCCTTCGGGGTAGCGGGAGGAACACCGGGGAGCTGTTTTTT. This codes for CASSPLRGSGRNTGELFF.

This clone was recorded a few times. The V call is TRBV7-1, the J call TRBJ2-3, with D possibly being TRBD1 (6 bases). TRBV7-1 is noted as an ORF with a role that remains uncertain. The CDR3 consists of 14 residues. V lost 4 bases to trimming and J lost 3 bases, with 11 bases between them. The CDR3 DNA follows: TGTGCCAGCAGCTGGGGACAAGAGACAGATACGCAGTATTTT. This encodes CASSWGQETDTQYF.

The J gene is TRBJ2-1, the V gene TRBV18; TRBD1 might be the D (6 bases). Between the trimmed V and J ends, which lost 0 bases and 6 bases, there was a span of 15 bases. This CDR3 spans 16 amino acids. In germline, CDR1 is KGHSH, CDR2 LQKENI. CDR3 sequence (DNA): TGTGCCAGCTCACCACCGAAAACAGGGCTGGTCAATGAGCAGTTCTTC. It specifies CASSPPKTGLVNEQFF. The full variable domain, with the rest looked up from reference TRBV18 and TRBJ2-1, is NAGVMQNPRHLVRRRGQEARLRCSPMKGHSHVYWYRQLPEEGLKFMVYLQKENIIDESGMPKERFSAEFPKEGPSILRIQQVVRGDSAAYFCASSPPKTGLVNEQFFGPGTRLTVL.

The CDR3 region is CSAGSQARTEAFF. Here the CDR3 DNA reads TGCAGCGCCGGCTCGCAGGCACGCACTGAAGCTTTCTTT. The chain joins TRBV29-1 to TRBJ1-1; D ambiguous. Germline V gene data show CDR1 as SQVTM and CDR2 as ANQGSEA. This CDR3 is built from 13 residues. Deletions cut 7 bases from V and 4 bases from J, with 16 bases between.